Below, 13 T cell receptor beta chains from the same sample are listed, as sequenced in a study of shared clonotypes between healthy human individuals. This table comes from immunoSEQ multiplex PCR, and its TCRdb copy is limited to in-frame clones, with some not included. The table lists some 2,100,000 clones, more than 90% of them singletons. Sample: naive CD4+ T cells sorted from blood. Described subset: CD45RA+ positively selected. The receptor source for this set is a man between 18 and 35 years old in good health.

Points on this clone: Other nucleotide sequences in the sample specify the same CDR3. The chain uses TRBV6-6 and TRBJ1-1; no definite D call. The CDR3 covers 13 residues. Germline V gene sequence: CDR1 MNHNY, CDR2 SVGAGI (reference sequence). The V end lost 0 bases, the J end lost 4 bases, and 6 bases lay between the germline ends. The CDR3 coding sequence is TGTGCCAGCAGTTACTCAACGGGCACTGAAGCTTTCTTT. Residues: CASSYSTGTEAFF.

This clone was recorded once. The chain recombines TRBV6-5 with TRBJ1-5; 8 bases match TRBD1. From germline, CDR1 is MNHEY and CDR2 SVGAGI. The CDR3 runs to 13 residues. The J segment lost 5 bases and the V segment lost 10 bases, leaving 7 bases of the junction unmatched. The DNA for the CDR3 is TGTGCCACCCAGTCAGGGGGCGATCAGCCCCAGCATTTT. Its protein product is CATQSGGDQPQHF.

A single count supports this clone. The rearrangement uses TRBV18 and TRBJ2-2; D is ambiguous. The ends were cut back, 1 base at V and 3 bases at J, with 12 bases in the middle. CDR1 is KGHSH and CDR2 is LQKENI in the germline V gene. This CDR3 has 16 amino acids. The CDR3 nucleotides are TGTGCCAGCTCACCACGGGGATCTTCGGACACCGGGGAGCTGTTTTTT. Protein sequence: CASSPRGSSDTGELFF.

This clone appeared a single time. Distinct nucleotide sequences in the sample also encode this CDR3. This rearrangement joins TRBV7-2 to TRBJ2-7, with D unclear. V lost 1 base, J lost 3 bases, and 7 bases lay in between. The CDR3 is 13 residues long. The germline gives CDR1 SGHTA, CDR2 FQGNSA. The CDR3 sequence: CASSLGSGYEQYF. DNA for the CDR3: TGTGCCAGCAGCTTAGGCTCAGGCTACGAGCAGTACTTC. Drawing the rest from reference TRBV7-2 and TRBJ2-7, the complete variable domain is GAGVSQSPSNKVTEKGKDVELRCDPISGHTALYWYRQSLGQGLEFLIYFQGNSAPDKSGLPSDRFSAERTGGSVSTLTIQRTQQEDSAVYLCASSLGSGYEQYFGPGTRLTVT.

The J gene is TRBJ1-4, the V gene TRBV7-8; D gene ambiguous. CDR1 and CDR2 from the germline V gene are SGHVS and FQNEAQ. The CDR3 runs 15 residues. V was shortened by 6 bases and J by 0 bases, with 11 bases between the two germline ends. The CDR3 protein is CASSPGGATNEKLFF. In DNA form, the CDR3 reads TGTGCCAGCAGTCCCGGCGGAGCAACTAATGAAAAACTGTTTTTT.

The genes are TRBV27 and TRBJ1-5, with D unclear. Trimming left V 0 bases short and J 0 bases short, with 3 bases between. Germline V gives CDR1 MNHEY, CDR2 SMNVEV (reference sequence). The CDR3 consists of 14 residues. CDR3 protein: CASSLSNSNQPQHF. The CDR3 DNA reads TGTGCCAGCAGTTTATCGAATAGCAATCAGCCCCAGCATTTT.

This rearrangement joins TRBV29-1 to TRBJ2-3; 8 nucleotides align to TRBD1. Looked up from germline, CDR1 is SQVTM and CDR2 is ANQGSEA. The length of the CDR3 is 13 residues. V shed 6 bases and J 2 bases; nucleotides not matched to a gene: 4. Written as DNA, the CDR3 is TGCAGCGTCGGGACAGGCCCCACAGATACGCAGTATTTT. The encoded protein is CSVGTGPTDTQYF.

The chain joins TRBV4-1 to TRBJ2-3; D not resolved. The CDR3 is 15 amino acids. Germline CDR1 is MGHRA and CDR2 is YSYEKL. Trimming cost V 0 bases and J 11 bases, with 18 bases left between them. This CDR3 is CASSQDAGTYSGQYF. The CDR3 DNA is TGCGCCAGCAGCCAAGATGCAGGAACGTATTCCGGGCAGTATTTT.

On this clone itself: Different DNA sequences within this sample yield the same CDR3. The chain joins TRBV2 to TRBJ1-5; D unclear. V was trimmed by 4 bases and J by 1 base, leaving 2 bases between them. CDR1 SNHLY and CDR2 FYNNEI come from the germline V gene. The CDR3 consists of 12 residues. This CDR3 reads CASSGSNQPQHF. CDR3 in DNA: TGTGCCAGCAGTGGGAGCAATCAGCCCCAGCATTTT.

This clone was recorded only once. The chain joins TRBV5-1 to TRBJ2-3; 11 bases agree with TRBD2. After removal of 3 bases from V and 2 bases from J, the junction contained 2 bases not matched to a gene. There are 15 residues in the CDR3. CDR1 SGHRS and CDR2 YFSETQ come from the germline V gene. The CDR3 loop is CASSSSGGNTDTQYF. In nucleotides, the CDR3 is TGCGCCAGCAGCTCTAGCGGGGGGAACACAGATACGCAGTATTTT.

This chain joins TRBV30 and TRBJ2-3; D possibly corresponds to TRBD1 (5 bases). Per the germline V gene, CDR1 is GTSNPN and CDR2 is SVGIG (reference sequence). This CDR3 spans 15 amino acids. Trimming left V 3 bases short and J 3 bases short, with 16 bases between. CDR3 amino acids: CAWRAWGPRTDTQYF. In nucleotides, the CDR3 is TGTGCCTGGAGGGCATGGGGCCCTAGGACAGATACGCAGTATTTT.

V and J are TRBV15 and TRBJ2-2, with D perhaps matching TRBD1 (6 bases). CDR1 and CDR2 (germline): LNHNV, YYDKDF (reference sequence). The CDR3 sequence is 15 residues long. The V end was cut by 4 bases, the J end by 4 bases, with 13 bases between. Here the CDR3 DNA reads TGTGCCACCAGCAATGCGAGAGGGGGCACCGGGGAGCTGTTTTTT. Residues: CATSNARGGTGELFF. Using reference TRBV15 and TRBJ2-2 for the parts outside the CDR3, the full variable domain is DAMVIQNPRYQVTQFGKPVTLSCSQTLNHNVMYWYQQKSSQAPKLLFHYYDKDFNNEADTPDNFQSRRPNTSFCFLDIRSPGLGDTAMYLCATSNARGGTGELFFGEGSRLTVL.

The chain recombines TRBV6-1 with TRBJ2-3; D is perhaps TRBD1 or TRBD2 (5 bases each). In germline, CDR1 is MNHNS, CDR2 SASEGT. Trimming shortened V by 8 bases and J by 14 bases, and 20 bases separated the two germline ends. This CDR3 is built from 12 residues. CDR3 protein: CASSRGAMPTYF. DNA for the CDR3: TGTGCCAGCTCTAGAGGGGCTATGCCAACGTATTTT.